This T cell receptor beta chain was documented in a study of cytomegalovirus exposure and HLA in healthy donors. Amplification used 60 Vbeta primers and 13 Jbeta primers. Sequenced by immunoSEQ multiplex PCR; TCRdb stores in-frame clones only, minus some. Counted here are 20,000 to 25,000 clones, roughly 80% occurring once; the ten biggest clones make up 7.4%. Germline V gives CDR1 SGDLS, CDR2 YYNGEE. This CDR3 comprises 15 residues. The V gene end was trimmed by 2 bases and the J gene end by 5 bases; junction bases not matched to a gene: 4. The sample comprised PBMCs. V and J are TRBV9 and TRBJ2-1, with TRBD2 identical over 10 bases. The receptor's source is a man aged 55 to 70 in good health and CMV-seronegative. The chain's CDR3 is CASSVGLAVNNEQFF. The CDR3 coding sequence is TGTGCCAGCAGCGTCGGACTAGCGGTCAACAATGAGCAGTTCTTC.